This T cell receptor (beta chain) comes out of a study of high-grade serous ovarian cancer treatment subgroups. Tumor samples were taken before definitive surgery or chemotherapy. Looked up from germline, CDR1 is MRHNA and CDR2 is SNTAGT. This CDR3 has 13 amino acids. V gave up 1 base and J gave up 7 bases, with 8 bases separating them. TCRdb's table, derived via immunoSEQ multiplex PCR, lists solely in-frame clones and lacks some. The sample lists about 39,000 clones, about four fifths occurring once. Concerning this clone itself: Antigen unknown.

Notes on the study in general: Same-patient tumor repertoires overlapped at roughly 0.1 to 0.79; different patients barely overlapped. Only CDR3 was analyzed; CDR1 and CDR2 were not. TCR relatedness rose with neoantigen level and trended with mutation load.

The J gene is TRBJ1-5, the V gene TRBV6-4, with D perhaps TRBD1 (6 bases). Sequenced material: tumor tissue. The receptor was isolated from a human donor with high-grade serous ovarian cancer. In DNA form, the CDR3 reads TGTGCCAGCAGTGACTTACAGGGACAGCCCCAGCATTTT. Its protein product is CASSDLQGQPQHF.